The rows below give T cell receptor beta chains drawn from one sample of a study of blood T cell repertoires in COVID-19. Only in-frame clones appear in the TCRdb table, and some are missing; sequencing was by immunoSEQ multiplex PCR. This sample has approximately 220,000 clones, with 81% found just once. The sample taken for sequencing was peripheral blood. The receptor set was obtained from a woman of 80 years or more with acute or convalescent COVID-19. Each CDR3 is given without its conserved first and last residue. A D gene is named only where the DNA matches it firmly. Only part of the rows carry a size: once, few, many, or a class if the clone is expanded.

cdr3_aa d_call clone_size j_call v_call
ASSLAGVGEQY TRBD2 NA TRBJ2-7 TRBV7-9
SVSERGSPYEQY TRBD2 NA TRBJ2-7 TRBV29-1
ATSPSGPNEQF TRBD2 NA TRBJ2-1 TRBV11-1
ASSEQGAGQPQH NA NA TRBJ1-5 TRBV6-1
ASSIKLGQGLPGELF TRBD1 few TRBJ2-2 TRBV19
ASHVERFRGYT NA NA TRBJ1-2 TRBV19
ASSVWGEREYETQY TRBD2 NA TRBJ2-5 TRBV9
ASSIETAGTGELF NA NA TRBJ2-2 TRBV19
ASSLGLAGGVYQETQY TRBD2 NA TRBJ2-5 TRBV7-2
ASSVGQGYYEQY TRBD1 NA TRBJ2-7 TRBV9